This T cell receptor (beta chain) comes out of a study of blood T cell repertoires in COVID-19. The germline V gene has CDR1 LGHNA and CDR2 YSLEER. The length of the CDR3 is 15 residues. Germline trimming cut 2 bases from V and 6 bases from J; bases unmatched to any gene: 6. Profiled with immunoSEQ multiplex PCR; TCRdb holds only in-frame clones, not every one. The table shows some 70,000 clones, with over 75% occurring only once. This clone has a handful of counts. The rearrangement links TRBV4-3 to TRBJ2-2, with 7 bases matching TRBD1. The material sequenced was peripheral blood. The origin of this receptor is a man aged 50-60 years with acute or convalescent COVID-19. For the CDR3, the DNA is TGCGCCAGCAGCCAAACCGACAGGGCCCCCGGGGAGCTGTTTTTT. It codes for CASSQTDRAPGELFF.